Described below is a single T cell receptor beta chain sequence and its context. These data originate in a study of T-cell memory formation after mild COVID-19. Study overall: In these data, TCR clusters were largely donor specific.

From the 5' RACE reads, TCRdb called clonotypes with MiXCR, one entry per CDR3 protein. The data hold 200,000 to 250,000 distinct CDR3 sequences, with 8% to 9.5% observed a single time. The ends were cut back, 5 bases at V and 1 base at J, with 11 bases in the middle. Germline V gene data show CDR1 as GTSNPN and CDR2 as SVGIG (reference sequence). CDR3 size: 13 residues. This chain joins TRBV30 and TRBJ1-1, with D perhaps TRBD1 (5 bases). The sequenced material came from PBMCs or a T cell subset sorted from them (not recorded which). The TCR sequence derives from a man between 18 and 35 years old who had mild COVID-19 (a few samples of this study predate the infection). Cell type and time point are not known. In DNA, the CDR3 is TGTGCCTGGGGAGCAGGGACGAACACTGAAGCTTTCTTT. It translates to CAWGAGTNTEAFF.